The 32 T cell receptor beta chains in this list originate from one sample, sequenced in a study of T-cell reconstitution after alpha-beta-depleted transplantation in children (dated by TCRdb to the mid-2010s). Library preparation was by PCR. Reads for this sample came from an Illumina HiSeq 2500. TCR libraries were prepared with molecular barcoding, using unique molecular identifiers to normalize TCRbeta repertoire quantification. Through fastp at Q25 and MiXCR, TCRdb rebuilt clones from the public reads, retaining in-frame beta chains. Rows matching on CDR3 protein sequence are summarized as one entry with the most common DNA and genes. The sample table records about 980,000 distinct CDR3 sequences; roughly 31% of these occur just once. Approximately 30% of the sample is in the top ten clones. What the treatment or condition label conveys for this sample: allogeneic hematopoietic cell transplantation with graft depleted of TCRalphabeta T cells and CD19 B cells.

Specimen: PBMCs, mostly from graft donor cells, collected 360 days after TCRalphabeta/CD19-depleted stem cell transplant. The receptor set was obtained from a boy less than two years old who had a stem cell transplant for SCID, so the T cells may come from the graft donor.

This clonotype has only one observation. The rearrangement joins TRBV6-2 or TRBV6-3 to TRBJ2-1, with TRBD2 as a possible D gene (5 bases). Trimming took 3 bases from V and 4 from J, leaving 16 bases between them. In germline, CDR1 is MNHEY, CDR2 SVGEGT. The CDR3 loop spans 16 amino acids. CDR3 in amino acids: CASSYNTRRSYNEQFF. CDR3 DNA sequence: TGTGCCAGCAGTTATAATACCCGGAGGTCTTACAATGAGCAGTTCTTC.

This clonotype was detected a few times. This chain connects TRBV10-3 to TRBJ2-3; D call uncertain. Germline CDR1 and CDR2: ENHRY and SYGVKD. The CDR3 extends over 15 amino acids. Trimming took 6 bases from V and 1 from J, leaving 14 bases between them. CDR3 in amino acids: CAISPGQVGTDTQYF. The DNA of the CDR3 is TGTGCCATCAGCCCCGGGCAGGTCGGCACAGATACGCAGTATTTT.

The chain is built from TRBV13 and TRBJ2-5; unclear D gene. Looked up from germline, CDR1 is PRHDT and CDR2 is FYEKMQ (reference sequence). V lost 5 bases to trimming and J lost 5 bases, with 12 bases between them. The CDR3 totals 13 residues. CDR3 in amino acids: CASSPGWRETQYF. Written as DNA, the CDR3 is TGTGCCAGCAGCCCGGGTTGGCGTGAGACCCAGTACTTC.

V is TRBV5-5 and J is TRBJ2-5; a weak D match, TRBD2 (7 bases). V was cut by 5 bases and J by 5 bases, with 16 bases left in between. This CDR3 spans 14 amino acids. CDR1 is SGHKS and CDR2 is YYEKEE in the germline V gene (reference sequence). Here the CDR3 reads CASSGGALIETQYF. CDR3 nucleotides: TGTGCCAGCAGTGGGGGGGCACTAATCGAGACCCAGTACTTC.

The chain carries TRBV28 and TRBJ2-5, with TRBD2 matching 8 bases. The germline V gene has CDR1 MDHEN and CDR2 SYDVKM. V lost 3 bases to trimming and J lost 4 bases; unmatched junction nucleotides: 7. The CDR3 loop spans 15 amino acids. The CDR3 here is CASSLTGGGRETQYF. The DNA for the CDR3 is TGTGCCAGCAGTTTGACCGGGGGGGGGAGAGAGACCCAGTACTTC.

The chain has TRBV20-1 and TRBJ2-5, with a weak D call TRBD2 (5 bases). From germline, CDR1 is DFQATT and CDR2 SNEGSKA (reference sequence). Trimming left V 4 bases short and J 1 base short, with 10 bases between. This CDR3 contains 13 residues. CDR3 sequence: CSAKDCCQETQYF. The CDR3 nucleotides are TGCAGTGCTAAGGACTGTTGCCAAGAGACCCAGTACTTC.

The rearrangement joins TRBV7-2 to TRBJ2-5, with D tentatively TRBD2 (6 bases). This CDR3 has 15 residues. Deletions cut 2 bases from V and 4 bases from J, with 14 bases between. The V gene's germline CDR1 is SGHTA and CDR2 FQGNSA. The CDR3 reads CASSLNGLPSETQYF. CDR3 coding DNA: TGTGCCAGCAGCTTAAATGGACTACCCTCAGAGACCCAGTACTTC.

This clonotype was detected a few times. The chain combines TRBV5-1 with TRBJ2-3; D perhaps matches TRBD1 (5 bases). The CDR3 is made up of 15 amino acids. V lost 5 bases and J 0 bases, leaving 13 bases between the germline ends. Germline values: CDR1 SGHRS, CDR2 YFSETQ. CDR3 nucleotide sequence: TGCGCCAGCAGATGGGCGGCAGGGAGCACAGATACGCAGTATTTT. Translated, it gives CASRWAAGSTDTQYF.

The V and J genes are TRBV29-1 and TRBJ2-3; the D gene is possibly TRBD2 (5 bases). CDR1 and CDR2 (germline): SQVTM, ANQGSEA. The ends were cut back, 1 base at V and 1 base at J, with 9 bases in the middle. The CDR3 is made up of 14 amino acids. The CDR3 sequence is CSVEGGVGTDTQYF. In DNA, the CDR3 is TGCAGCGTTGAAGGGGGAGTTGGCACAGATACGCAGTATTTT.

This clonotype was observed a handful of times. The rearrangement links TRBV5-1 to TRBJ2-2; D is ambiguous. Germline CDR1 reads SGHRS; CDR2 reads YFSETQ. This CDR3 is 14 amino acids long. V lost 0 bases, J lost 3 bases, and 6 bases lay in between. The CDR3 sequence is CASSLGDHTGELFF. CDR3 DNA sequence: TGCGCCAGCAGCTTGGGGGATCACACCGGGGAGCTGTTTTTT.

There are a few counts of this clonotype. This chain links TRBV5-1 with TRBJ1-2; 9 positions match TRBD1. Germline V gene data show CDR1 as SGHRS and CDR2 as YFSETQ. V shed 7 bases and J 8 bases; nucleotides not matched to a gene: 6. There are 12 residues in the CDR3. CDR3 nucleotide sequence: TGCGCCAGCTCGGGACAGGGCGACGGCTACACCTTC. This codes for CASSGQGDGYTF.

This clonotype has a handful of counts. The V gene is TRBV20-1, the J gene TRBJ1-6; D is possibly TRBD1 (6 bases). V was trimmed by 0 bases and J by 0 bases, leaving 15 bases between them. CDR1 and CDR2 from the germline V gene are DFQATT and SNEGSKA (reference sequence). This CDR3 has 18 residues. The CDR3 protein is CSARDPSGVSSYNSPLHF. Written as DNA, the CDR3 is TGCAGTGCTAGAGATCCCTCAGGGGTCAGCTCCTATAATTCACCCCTCCACTTT.

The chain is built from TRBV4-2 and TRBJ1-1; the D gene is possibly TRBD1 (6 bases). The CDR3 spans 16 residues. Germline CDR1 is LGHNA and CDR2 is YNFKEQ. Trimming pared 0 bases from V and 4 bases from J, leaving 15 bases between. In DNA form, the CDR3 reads TGTGCCAGCAGCCAAGATTGGGCAGGACAGACCACTGAAGCTTTCTTT. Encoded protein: CASSQDWAGQTTEAFF.

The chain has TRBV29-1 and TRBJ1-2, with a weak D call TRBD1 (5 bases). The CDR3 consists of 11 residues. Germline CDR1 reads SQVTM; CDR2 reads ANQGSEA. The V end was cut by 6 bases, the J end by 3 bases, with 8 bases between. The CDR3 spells CSVGGDYGYTF. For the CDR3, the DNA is TGCAGCGTCGGGGGTGACTATGGCTACACCTTC.

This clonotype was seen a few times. The CDR3: CASSLTVNIQETQYF. In DNA form, the CDR3 reads TGCGCCAGCAGCTTGACTGTGAACATCCAAGAGACCCAGTACTTC. This chain links TRBV5-1 with TRBJ2-5; D gene unclear. With 1 base removed from V and 1 base from J, the gap between germline ends came to 11 bases. Germline assignment: CDR1 SGHRS and CDR2 YFSETQ. The length of the CDR3 is 15 residues.

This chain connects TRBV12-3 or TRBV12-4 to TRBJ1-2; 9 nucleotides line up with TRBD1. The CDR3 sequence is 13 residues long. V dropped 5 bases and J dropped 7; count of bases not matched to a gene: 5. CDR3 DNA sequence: TGTGCCAGCAGTCTACAGGGGGCGCGTGGCTACACCTTC. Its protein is CASSLQGARGYTF.

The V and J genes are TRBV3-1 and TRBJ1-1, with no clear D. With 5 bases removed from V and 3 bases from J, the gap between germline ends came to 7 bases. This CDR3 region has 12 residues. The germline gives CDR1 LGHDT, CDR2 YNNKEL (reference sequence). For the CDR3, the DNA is TGTGCCAGCAGCGGACTCTACACTGAAGCTTTCTTT. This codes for CASSGLYTEAFF.

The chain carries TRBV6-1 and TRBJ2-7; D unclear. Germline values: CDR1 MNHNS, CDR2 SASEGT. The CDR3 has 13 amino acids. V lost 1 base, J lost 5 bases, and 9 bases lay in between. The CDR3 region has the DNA TGTGCCAGCAGTGAAGTCAGAGCTGACGAGCAGTACTTC. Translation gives CASSEVRADEQYF.

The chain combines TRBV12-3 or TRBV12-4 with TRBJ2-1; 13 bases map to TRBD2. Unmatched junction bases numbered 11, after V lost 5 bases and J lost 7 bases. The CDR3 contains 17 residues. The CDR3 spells CASSTGGLAGSFNEQFF. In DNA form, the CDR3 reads TGTGCCAGCAGTACGGGGGGACTAGCGGGGTCGTTTAATGAGCAGTTCTTC.

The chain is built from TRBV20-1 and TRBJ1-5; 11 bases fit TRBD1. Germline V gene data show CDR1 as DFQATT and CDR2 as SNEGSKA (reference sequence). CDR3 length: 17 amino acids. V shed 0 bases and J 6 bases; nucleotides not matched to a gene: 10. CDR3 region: CSARDFRSGTGGQPQHF. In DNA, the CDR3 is TGCAGTGCTAGAGATTTTCGGTCCGGGACAGGGGGTCAGCCCCAGCATTTT.

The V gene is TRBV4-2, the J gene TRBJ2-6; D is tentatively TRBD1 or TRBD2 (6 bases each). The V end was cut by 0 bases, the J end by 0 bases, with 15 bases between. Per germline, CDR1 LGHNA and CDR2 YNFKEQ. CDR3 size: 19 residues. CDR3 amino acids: CASSQEGGRAVSGANVLTF. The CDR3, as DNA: TGTGCCAGCAGCCAAGAGGGGGGCAGGGCTGTCTCTGGGGCCAACGTCCTGACTTTC.

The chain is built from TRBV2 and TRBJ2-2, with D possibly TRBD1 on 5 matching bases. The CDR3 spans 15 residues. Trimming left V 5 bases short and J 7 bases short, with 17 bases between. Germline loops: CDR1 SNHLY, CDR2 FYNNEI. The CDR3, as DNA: TGTGCCAGCAGTCGAGACAGCCTAAATGGCGGGGAGCTGTTTTTT. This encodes CASSRDSLNGGELFF.

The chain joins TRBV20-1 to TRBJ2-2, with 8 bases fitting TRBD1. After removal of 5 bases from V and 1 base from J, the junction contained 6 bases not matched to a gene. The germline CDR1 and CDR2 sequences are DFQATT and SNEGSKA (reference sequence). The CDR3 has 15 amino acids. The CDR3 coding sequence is TGCAGTGCTCGACCGGGACAGGTGAACACCGGGGAGCTGTTTTTT. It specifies CSARPGQVNTGELFF.

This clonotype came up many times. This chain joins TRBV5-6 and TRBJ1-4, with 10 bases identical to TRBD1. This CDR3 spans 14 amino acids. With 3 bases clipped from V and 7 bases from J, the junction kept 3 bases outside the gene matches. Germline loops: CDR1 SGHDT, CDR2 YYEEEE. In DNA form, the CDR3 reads TGTGCCAGCAGCTCTGGACAGGGGGGTGAAAAACTGTTTTTT. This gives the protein CASSSGQGGEKLFF. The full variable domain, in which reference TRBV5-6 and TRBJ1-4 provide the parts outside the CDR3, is DAGVTQSPTHLIKTRGQQVTLRCSPKSGHDTVSWYQQALGQGPQFIFQYYEEEERQRGNFPDRFSGHQFPNYSSELNVNALLLGDSALYLCASSSGQGGEKLFFGSGTQLSVL.

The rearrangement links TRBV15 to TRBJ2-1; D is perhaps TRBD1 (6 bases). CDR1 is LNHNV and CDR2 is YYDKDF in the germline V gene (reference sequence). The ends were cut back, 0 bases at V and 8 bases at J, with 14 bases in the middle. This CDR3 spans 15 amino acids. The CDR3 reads CATSREEGRGHEQFF. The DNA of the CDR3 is TGTGCCACCAGCAGAGAGGAAGGCAGGGGACATGAGCAGTTCTTC.

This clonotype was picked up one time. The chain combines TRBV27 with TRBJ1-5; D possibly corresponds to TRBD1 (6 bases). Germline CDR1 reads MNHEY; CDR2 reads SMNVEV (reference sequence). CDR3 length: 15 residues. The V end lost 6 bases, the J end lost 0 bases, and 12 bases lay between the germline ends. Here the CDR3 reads CASRLQGDSNQPQHF. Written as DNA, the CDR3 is TGTGCCAGCAGGTTACAGGGAGATAGCAATCAGCCCCAGCATTTT.

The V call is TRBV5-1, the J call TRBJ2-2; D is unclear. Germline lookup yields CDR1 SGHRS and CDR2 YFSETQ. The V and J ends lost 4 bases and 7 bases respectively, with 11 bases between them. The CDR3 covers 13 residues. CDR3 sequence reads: CASSRQNGGELFF. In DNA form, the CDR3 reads TGCGCCAGCAGCCGGCAGAATGGCGGGGAGCTGTTTTTT. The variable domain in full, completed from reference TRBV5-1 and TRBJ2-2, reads KAGVTQTPRYLIKTRGQQVTLSCSPISGHRSVSWYQQTPGQGLQFLFEYFSETQRNKGNFPGRFSGRQFSNSRSEMNVSTLELGDSALYLCASSRQNGGELFFGEGSRLTVL.

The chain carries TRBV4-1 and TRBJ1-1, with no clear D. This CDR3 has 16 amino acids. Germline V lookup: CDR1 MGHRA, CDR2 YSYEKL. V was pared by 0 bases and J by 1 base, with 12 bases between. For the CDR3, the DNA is TGCGCCAGCAGCCAAGATTTCGGCACGAGGAACACTGAAGCTTTCTTT. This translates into CASSQDFGTRNTEAFF.

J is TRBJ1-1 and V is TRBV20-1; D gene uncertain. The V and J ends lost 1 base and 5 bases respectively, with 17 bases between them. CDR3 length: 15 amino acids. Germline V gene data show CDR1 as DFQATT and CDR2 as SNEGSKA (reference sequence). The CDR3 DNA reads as TGCAGTGCTAGAGCGGGGTCTTTGGAAGGGACTGAAGCTTTCTTT. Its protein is CSARAGSLEGTEAFF.

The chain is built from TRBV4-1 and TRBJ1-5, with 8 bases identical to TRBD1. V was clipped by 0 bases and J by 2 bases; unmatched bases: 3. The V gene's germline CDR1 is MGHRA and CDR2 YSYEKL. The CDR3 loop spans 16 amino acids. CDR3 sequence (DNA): TGCGCCAGCAGCCAAGATATGACAGGGGGCAATCAGCCCCAGCATTTT. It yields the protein CASSQDMTGGNQPQHF.

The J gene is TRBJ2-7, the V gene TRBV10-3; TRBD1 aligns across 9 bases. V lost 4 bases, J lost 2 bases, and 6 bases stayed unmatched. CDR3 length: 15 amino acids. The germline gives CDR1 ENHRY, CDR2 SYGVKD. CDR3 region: CAISGATGGPYEQYF. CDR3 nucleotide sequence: TGTGCCATCAGTGGGGCGACAGGGGGTCCCTACGAGCAGTACTTC.

DNA for the CDR3: TGTGCCTGGGGACGGGGGGGATGGAGAGAGACCCAGTACTTC. Protein product: CAWGRGGWRETQYF. This chain uses TRBV30 with TRBJ2-5; 8 nucleotides line up with TRBD2. The V and J ends lost 5 bases and 4 bases, in that order; junction bases with no gene match: 9. The CDR3 extends over 14 amino acids. Germline V gene sequence: CDR1 GTSNPN, CDR2 SVGIG (reference sequence).